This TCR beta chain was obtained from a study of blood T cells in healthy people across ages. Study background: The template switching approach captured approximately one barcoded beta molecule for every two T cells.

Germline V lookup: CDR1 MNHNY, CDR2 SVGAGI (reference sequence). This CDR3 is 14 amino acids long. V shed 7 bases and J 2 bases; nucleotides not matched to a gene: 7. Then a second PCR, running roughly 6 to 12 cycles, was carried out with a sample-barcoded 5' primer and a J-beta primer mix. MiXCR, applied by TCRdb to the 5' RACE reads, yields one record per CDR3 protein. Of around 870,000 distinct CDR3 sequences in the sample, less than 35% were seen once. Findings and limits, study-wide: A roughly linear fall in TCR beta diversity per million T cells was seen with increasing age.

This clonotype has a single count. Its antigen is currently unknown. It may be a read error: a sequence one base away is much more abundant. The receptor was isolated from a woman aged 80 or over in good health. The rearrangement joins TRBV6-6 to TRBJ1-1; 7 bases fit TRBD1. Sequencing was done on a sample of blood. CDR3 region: CASTSQGENTEAFF. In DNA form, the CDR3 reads TGTGCCAGCACTTCGCAGGGGGAAAACACTGAAGCTTTCTTT.